The 10 T cell receptor beta chains in this list originate from one sample, sequenced in a study of blood T cell repertoires in COVID-19. TCRdb's table, derived via immunoSEQ multiplex PCR, lists solely in-frame clones and lacks some. The sample includes just under 30,000 clones, around 91% of them seen just once. Sequenced sample: peripheral blood. Every receptor here comes from an elderly man with acute or convalescent COVID-19.

This chain's CDR3 is CASSDGTGVTGELFF. CDR3 DNA: TGCGCCAGCAGCGATGGGACGGGGGTAACCGGGGAGCTGTTTTTT. The V and J genes are TRBV5-1 and TRBJ2-2, with D tentatively TRBD2 (6 bases). CDR1 is SGHRS and CDR2 is YFSETQ in the germline V gene. The CDR3 extends over 15 amino acids. V was clipped by 4 bases and J by 5 bases, with 15 bases between them.

The rearrangement joins TRBV6-2 or TRBV6-3 to TRBJ1-5, with D perhaps matching TRBD1 (5 bases). The germline V gene has CDR1 MNHEY and CDR2 SVGEGT. The V end lost 0 bases, the J end lost 2 bases, and 11 bases lay between the germline ends. The CDR3 is made up of 16 amino acids. The CDR3 loop is CASSYSQGLGNQPQHF. For the CDR3, the DNA is TGTGCCAGCAGTTACTCCCAGGGTTTGGGCAATCAGCCCCAGCATTTT.

The chain recombines TRBV7-8 with TRBJ2-7; TRBD1 aligns across 9 bases. There are 15 residues in the CDR3. Per germline, CDR1 SGHVS and CDR2 FQNEAQ. Trimming at V came to 5 bases and at J to 2 bases, leaving 7 bases not matched to a gene. The DNA of the CDR3 is TGTGCCAGCAGCGTTACAGGGGGCTGGACCTACGAGCAGTACTTC. Its translation is CASSVTGGWTYEQYF. The variable domain in full, completed from reference TRBV7-8 and TRBJ2-7, reads GAGVSQSPRYKVAKRGQDVALRCDPISGHVSLFWYQQALGQGPEFLTYFQNEAQLDKSGLPSDRFFAERPEGSVSTLKIQRTQQEDSAVYLCASSVTGGWTYEQYFGPGTRLTVT.

The rearrangement joins TRBV11-3 to TRBJ1-1; 8 bases fit TRBD1. The germline V gene has CDR1 SGHNT and CDR2 YENEEA. The CDR3 runs 15 residues. V dropped 5 bases and J dropped 5; count of bases not matched to a gene: 10. Here the CDR3 DNA reads TGTGCCAGCAGCCCCGGGACAGGCCGCGGGACTGAAGCTTTCTTT. As protein: CASSPGTGRGTEAFF.

The chain uses TRBV9 and TRBJ2-2, with 12 bases matching TRBD2. The CDR3 consists of 17 residues. From germline, CDR1 is SGDLS and CDR2 YYNGEE. The V gene end was trimmed by 4 bases and the J gene end by 0 bases; junction bases not matched to a gene: 4. The CDR3 region is CASSSTSGGPNTGELFF. CDR3 in DNA: TGTGCCAGCAGCTCGACTAGCGGGGGACCGAACACCGGGGAGCTGTTTTTT.

V is TRBV27 and J is TRBJ1-2, with a possible D match to TRBD1 (5 bases). From germline, CDR1 is MNHEY and CDR2 SMNVEV (reference sequence). The CDR3 length is 17 residues. The V and J ends lost 5 bases and 0 bases respectively, with 19 bases between them. The CDR3 region is CASSKWGDQRANYGYTF. The CDR3 DNA follows: TGTGCCAGCAGTAAATGGGGGGACCAAAGGGCTAACTATGGCTACACCTTC.

The V call is TRBV6-1, the J call TRBJ2-2; possible D gene TRBD1, 6 bases. The germline V and J ends were trimmed by 3 bases and 6 bases, with 8 bases remaining between them. The CDR3 runs 13 residues. From germline, CDR1 is MNHNS and CDR2 SASEGT. CDR3 loop: CASSDGQPGELFF. The CDR3 bases are TGTGCCAGCAGTGACGGACAGCCCGGGGAGCTGTTTTTT.

The J gene is TRBJ2-1, the V gene TRBV7-2; D possibly corresponds to TRBD1 (5 bases). In germline, CDR1 is SGHTA, CDR2 FQGNSA. Trimming took 2 bases from V and 4 from J, leaving 12 bases between them. This CDR3 comprises 15 residues. CDR3 amino acids: CASSLKPGQYNEQFF. DNA of the CDR3: TGTGCCAGCAGCTTAAAGCCAGGGCAATACAATGAGCAGTTCTTC. The full variable domain, completed using reference TRBV7-2 and TRBJ2-1, is GAGVSQSPSNKVTEKGKDVELRCDPISGHTALYWYRQSLGQGLEFLIYFQGNSAPDKSGLPSDRFSAERTGGSVSTLTIQRTQQEDSAVYLCASSLKPGQYNEQFFGPGTRLTVL.

This rearrangement joins TRBV30 to TRBJ2-3; D ambiguous. The V and J ends lost 2 bases and 2 bases respectively, with 11 bases between them. The CDR3 loop spans 14 amino acids. Germline CDR1 is GTSNPN and CDR2 is SVGIG (reference sequence). The CDR3 DNA is TGTGCCTGGAGTAGAAGCGAGACCACAGATACGCAGTATTTT. Residues: CAWSRSETTDTQYF.

V gene TRBV19 combines with J gene TRBJ1-2; perhaps TRBD1 as D (5 bases). The germline V gene encodes CDR1 LNHDA and CDR2 SQIVND (reference sequence). Trimming shortened V by 4 bases and J by 2 bases, and 8 bases separated the two germline ends. This CDR3 is built from 13 residues. As DNA, the CDR3 is TGTGCCAGTAGTACGGACATGAACTATGGCTACACCTTC. It is translated as CASSTDMNYGYTF.